This TCR beta chain derives from a study of blood T cells in healthy people across ages. Study outcomes and limitations: Long-lived donors exceeded aged donors in naive CD4+ cells and diversity.

This CDR3 has 15 residues. V was pared by 0 bases and J by 5 bases, with 11 bases between. The germline CDR1 and CDR2 sequences are MNHEY and SVGAGI. The sample holds many counts of this clonotype. Its antigen is unidentified. Researchers report isolating at least 6.5 million PBMCs per sample. Combining a sample-barcoded 5' primer with a J-beta primer mix, a second PCR ran for roughly 7 to 12 cycles. The template-switch adaptor, which had 12 random nucleotides, put a tag on each cDNA molecule. TCRdb independently ran MiXCR on the 5' RACE reads; one entry per CDR3 protein. The sample yields about 680,000 distinct CDR3 sequences, 45% to 50% seen once.

The receptor's source is a woman aged 60-70 years in good health. The chain combines TRBV6-5 with TRBJ2-1; D may be TRBD2 (6 bases). Sequenced sample: blood. CDR3 in DNA: TGTGCCAGCAGTTACTCGGAGGAGGGGAACAATGAGCAGTTCTTC. It is translated as CASSYSEEGNNEQFF.